Listed below are T cell receptor beta chains from one sample, sequenced in a study of blood T cell repertoires in COVID-19. TCRdb's table, derived via immunoSEQ multiplex PCR, lists solely in-frame clones and lacks some. Of roughly 500,000 clones in the sample, approximately 90% were seen once. Sequences were obtained from PBMCs or T cells enriched from blood (not recorded which). These receptors were taken from a woman in her sixties or seventies who had recovered from COVID-19. CDR3s include the opening cysteine and the closing phenylalanine or tryptophan. D genes are given only for firm matches. Some rows have no size entry. The others give once, few or many, or a class for an expanded clone.

V gene	J gene	D gene	clone size	CDR3 DNA	CDR3 protein
TRBV2	TRBJ2-3	TRBD1	-	TGTGCCAGCAGTGATCGAGGGGGCGGGGATACGCAGTATTTT	CASSDRGGGDTQYF
TRBV5-1	TRBJ1-3	-	-	TGCGCCAGCAGTATGGACAGAAATTCTGGAAACACCATATATTTT	CASSMDRNSGNTIYF
TRBV24-1	TRBJ2-7	TRBD2	-	TGTGCCACCAGTGATAGCGTAGGGACTACCACCTACGAGCAGTACTTC	CATSDSVGTTTYEQYF
TRBV30	TRBJ1-2	TRBD1	-	TGTGCCTGTACGACAGGGAAAAGAGCTAACTATGGCTACACCTTC	CACTTGKRANYGYTF
TRBV11-2	TRBJ1-6	TRBD1	-	TGTGCCAGCAGCCTCGAACGACAGGGTAATTCACCCCTCCACTTT	CASSLERQGNSPLHF
TRBV4-1	TRBJ1-2	-	-	TGCGCCAGCAGCCAAGATGGGTCTGGGGTCGGGAGGGGCTACACCTTC	CASSQDGSGVGRGYTF
TRBV24-1	TRBJ1-1	-	once	TGTGCCACCAGTGATACTAAGAACACTGAAGCTTTCTTT	CATSDTKNTEAFF
TRBV2	TRBJ1-5	-	-	TGTGCCAGCAGGCTAACTTCTGGGCCCAATCAGCCCCAGCATTTT	CASRLTSGPNQPQHF
TRBV27	TRBJ1-1	TRBD1	-	TGTGCCAGCCTGCCGGCCAGGACAGGGGGGGGGCTGAACACTGAAGCTTTCTTT	CASLPARTGGGLNTEAFF
TRBV5-1	TRBJ1-4	TRBD1	-	TGCGCCAGCAGCTTGGGAGGGACAGCAACTAATGAAAAACTGTTTTTT	CASSLGGTATNEKLFF
TRBV30	TRBJ1-1	-	-	TGTGCCTGGAGTGTACGGGGGTGGGGGAACACTGAAGCTTTCTTT	CAWSVRGWGNTEAFF
TRBV6-6	TRBJ2-1	TRBD2	-	TGTGCCAGCAGTCTAAGGGTACTAGCGGGGGCCGTCAGCTCCTACAATGAGCAGTTCTTC	CASSLRVLAGAVSSYNEQFF
TRBV11-2	TRBJ2-3	TRBD1	once	TGTGCCAGCAGCTTAGGTATAGGGGGCCTAAGCACAGATACGCAGTATTTT	CASSLGIGGLSTDTQYF
TRBV11-2	TRBJ1-2	TRBD1	-	TGTGCCAGCAGCCCCGGGACAGGGGGATATGGCTACACCTTC	CASSPGTGGYGYTF
TRBV6-5	TRBJ1-2	TRBD1	few	TGTGCCAGCAAGGGACAGGGGGCTGGCTATGGCTACACCTTC	CASKGQGAGYGYTF
TRBV28	TRBJ1-2	TRBD1	once	TGTGCCAGCAGTTTAAGGGGGCGATTCTATGGCTACACCTTC	CASSLRGRFYGYTF
TRBV5-1	TRBJ2-1	-	-	TGCGCCAGCAGCTTTCCTCCCCGACAGTACAATGAGCAGTTCTTC	CASSFPPRQYNEQFF
TRBV2	TRBJ1-2	TRBD1	-	TGTGCCAGCAGTGGTGACAGGGGAAAGTTTTTCTATGGCTACACCTTC	CASSGDRGKFFYGYTF
TRBV19	TRBJ1-1	-	-	TGTGCCAGTAGGCGCGGGAAAATGAACACTGAAGCTTTCTTT	CASRRGKMNTEAFF
TRBV11-2	TRBJ2-3	-	-	TGTGCCAGCAGCTTAGGTCTCACCTACACAGATACGCAGTATTTT	CASSLGLTYTDTQYF
TRBV24-1	TRBJ2-2	-	-	TGTGCCACCAGCCCCGACAGACTCGGAGCCGGGGAGCTGTTTTTT	CATSPDRLGAGELFF
TRBV15	TRBJ2-4	TRBD1	-	TGTGCCACCAGCAGAGATAGGACAGGGGGGTGGATTCAGTACTTC	CATSRDRTGGWIQYF
TRBV29-1	TRBJ1-1	-	-	TGCAGCGTTGGGAGCGGGGGGGAAGCTTTCTTT	CSVGSGGEAFF
TRBV10-3	TRBJ2-3	-	-	TGTGCCATCGCTCCGGTCGGGTCTCAGGATACGCAGTATTTT	CAIAPVGSQDTQYF